Following are 31 T cell receptor beta chains from one sample sequenced in a study of blood T cells in healthy people across ages. The second PCR ran roughly 6 to 11 cycles with a sample-barcoded 5' primer and J-beta primers. TCRdb redid the calling of the 5' RACE reads with MiXCR, one entry per CDR3 protein. The profile shows some 550,000 distinct CDR3 sequences, 40% to 55% of them singletons. Sequenced sample: blood. These receptors originate from an older man in good health.

This clonotype showed up many times. V gene TRBV3-1 combines with J gene TRBJ2-1; perhaps TRBD2 as D (6 bases). Germline V gene lookup returns CDR1 LGHDT and CDR2 YNNKEL (reference sequence). The V end was cut by 4 bases, the J end by 4 bases, with 14 bases between. CDR3 length: 15 amino acids. The CDR3 is CASSRGAPDYNEQFF. For the CDR3, the DNA is TGTGCCAGCAGCCGCGGGGCACCCGATTACAATGAGCAGTTCTTC.

The CDR3 spells CASSLQGIEQYF. The CDR3 DNA reads TGTGCCAGCAGCTTACAGGGGATCGAGCAGTACTTC. The chain joins TRBV7-2 to TRBJ2-7; tentatively, D is TRBD1 (6 bases). The V and J ends lost 2 bases and 6 bases respectively, with 8 bases between them. This CDR3 has 12 amino acids. Germline V gives CDR1 SGHTA, CDR2 FQGNSA.

There are a few counts of this clonotype. The chain joins TRBV7-9 to TRBJ2-1; D tentatively reads TRBD1 or TRBD2 (5 bases each). Germline V gives CDR1 SEHNR, CDR2 FQNEAQ (reference sequence). The CDR3 has 14 amino acids. In nucleotides, the CDR3 is TGTGCTGAGGGTGGCTTCGTCCAGGGCAATGAGCAGTTCTTC. This sequence encodes CAEGGFVQGNEQFF.

This clonotype was counted only a few times. This rearrangement joins TRBV12-3 or TRBV12-4 to TRBJ2-1, with TRBD2 matching over 7 bases. The CDR3 runs 12 residues. Trimming cost V 1 base and J 14 bases; bases outside gene matches: 5. CDR3 sequence (DNA): TGTGCCAGCAGTTTAGAACGGAGCGGGAAGTTCTTC. Encoded protein: CASSLERSGKFF.

The J gene is TRBJ2-7, the V gene TRBV20-1; D possibly corresponds to TRBD2 (6 bases). The germline V gene encodes CDR1 DFQATT and CDR2 SNEGSKA (reference sequence). V lost 6 bases and J 0 bases, leaving 18 bases between the germline ends. The CDR3 length is 15 residues. CDR3 loop: CSARAGRAVSYEQYF. The CDR3 nucleotides are TGCAGTGCCCGGGCGGGACGAGCGGTCTCCTACGAGCAGTACTTC.

The chain has TRBV12-3 or TRBV12-4 and TRBJ1-1, with D tentatively TRBD1 (5 bases). Trimming took off 4 bases at V and 2 bases at J, with 11 bases between the two ends. This CDR3 comprises 14 residues. CDR3 in amino acids: CASSYHRRNTEAFF. The CDR3 nucleotides are TGTGCCAGCAGTTATCACAGGAGAAACACTGAAGCTTTCTTT.

This clonotype has just one count. This chain joins TRBV5-1 and TRBJ2-7, with D unresolved. The CDR3 totals 17 residues. Trimming left V 1 base short and J 7 bases short, with 24 bases between. The germline gives CDR1 SGHRS, CDR2 YFSETQ. The CDR3 loop is CASSLRAAGLNRAEQYF. As DNA, the CDR3 is TGCGCCAGCAGCTTGAGGGCGGCAGGCCTAAACCGGGCGGAGCAGTACTTC.

This clonotype was observed many times. The chain couples TRBV6-6 to TRBJ1-5; tentative D call: TRBD1 (6 bases). Looked up from germline, CDR1 is MNHNY and CDR2 is SVGAGI (reference sequence). The CDR3 loop spans 17 amino acids. V dropped 5 bases and J dropped 2 bases, with 19 bases sitting between them. CDR3 region: CASSPLGARGGNQPQHF. The CDR3 DNA reads as TGTGCCAGCAGTCCTCTTGGGGCGAGGGGGGGCAATCAGCCCCAGCATTTT.

As regards this clonotype: An end of the junction differs from the germline gene, which may be a read error. The chain links TRBV12-3 or TRBV12-4 to TRBJ2-7; TRBD1 agrees at 9 bases. The CDR3 has 14 residues. CDR3 protein: CTSCWTGANYEQYF. The CDR3 bases are TGTACCAGCTGTTGGACAGGGGCAAACTACGAGCAGTACTTC.

This clonotype has only a few counts. This rearrangement joins TRBV11-3 to TRBJ2-1; 11 bases line up with TRBD2. Germline assignment: CDR1 SGHNT and CDR2 YENEEA. This CDR3 is built from 16 residues. V shed 5 bases and J 6 bases; nucleotides not matched to a gene: 9. The CDR3 DNA is TGTGCCAGCAGCCGGACAACTAGCGGGAGAGGCAATGAGCAGTTCTTC. It encodes CASSRTTSGRGNEQFF.

This chain links TRBV5-1 with TRBJ1-2, with TRBD1 matching over 10 bases. CDR1 and CDR2 from the germline V gene are SGHRS and YFSETQ. The ends lost 3 bases at V and 9 bases at J; junction bases unmatched: 5. The CDR3 consists of 13 residues. CDR3 sequence reads: CASSSGQGTSYTF. The CDR3 DNA reads as TGCGCCAGCAGCTCGGGACAGGGGACAAGCTACACCTTC.

This clonotype has ten or more counts. At one of its ends the junction is not consistent with the germline gene, which may arise from a read error. The chain has TRBV6-5 and TRBJ2-3; 8 bases are a match to TRBD1. The CDR3 runs to 16 residues. Looked up from germline, CDR1 is MNHEY and CDR2 is SVGAGI. The CDR3 spells CAGSYFQGAVGDTQYF. As DNA, the CDR3 is TGTGCCGGCAGTTACTTCCAGGGGGCCGTTGGTGATACGCAGTATTTT.

This chain links TRBV30 with TRBJ2-3; D not resolved. Trimming left V 0 bases short and J 2 bases short, with 12 bases between. The CDR3 is 15 residues long. The V gene's germline CDR1 is GTSNPN and CDR2 SVGIG (reference sequence). CDR3 sequence reads: CAWSVGQRFTDTQYF. The DNA for the CDR3 is TGTGCCTGGAGTGTAGGTCAGCGTTTCACAGATACGCAGTATTTT.

CDR3 DNA sequence: TGTGCCAGCAGCTCTACCCTGGGGCCTCGGGAGACCCAGTACTTC. Translation: CASSSTLGPRETQYF. The genes are TRBV11-2 and TRBJ2-7, with a weak D call TRBD1 (5 bases). The J call is uncertain, as TRBJ2-5 better fits the DNA end. The V gene's germline CDR1 is SGHAT and CDR2 FQNNGV. CDR3 size: 15 residues.

This sequence joins TRBV27 and TRBJ2-1, with D uncertain. The germline V gene has CDR1 MNHEY and CDR2 SMNVEV (reference sequence). The length of the CDR3 is 12 residues. The ends were cut back, 5 bases at V and 10 bases at J, with 12 bases in the middle. The CDR3 DNA is TGTGCCAGCAGTGCCGGCGTGGGGGAGCAGTTCTTC. This codes for CASSAGVGEQFF.

This chain links TRBV7-3 with TRBJ2-6; D uncertain. The CDR3 runs 15 residues. Germline V gives CDR1 SGHTA, CDR2 FQGTGA. Trimming removed 1 base from V and 2 bases from J, with 6 bases in between. In DNA form, the CDR3 reads TGTGCCAGCAGCTTAATGGGGACTGGGGCCAACGTCCTGACTTTC. It is translated as CASSLMGTGANVLTF.

This clonotype has just a few counts. This chain uses TRBV20-1 with TRBJ2-7; the match to TRBD1 covers 9 bases. Germline CDR1 is DFQATT and CDR2 is SNEGSKA (reference sequence). There are 14 residues in the CDR3. J was trimmed by 3 bases and V by 3 bases; bases with no gene match: 6. CDR3: CSARAGTGIYEQYF. CDR3 DNA: TGCAGTGCTAGGGCGGGGACAGGGATCTACGAGCAGTACTTC.

The V call is TRBV20-1, the J call TRBJ2-1; 11 bases are a match to TRBD2. The CDR3 loop spans 13 amino acids. J gave up 7 bases and V 8 bases, and 7 bases lay outside the gene matches. Per the germline V gene, CDR1 is DFQATT and CDR2 is SNEGSKA (reference sequence). The CDR3 loop reads CSTLAGGRNEQFF. In DNA form, the CDR3 reads TGCAGTACCTTAGCGGGAGGGCGGAATGAGCAGTTCTTC.

The chain recombines TRBV5-1 with TRBJ2-3; the match to TRBD1 covers 8 bases. Germline CDR1 and CDR2: SGHRS and YFSETQ. This CDR3 contains 14 residues. Unmatched junction bases numbered 4, after V lost 7 bases and J lost 0 bases. DNA for the CDR3: TGCGCCAGCTCGGACAGGGAGAGCACAGATACGCAGTATTTT. Amino acid sequence: CASSDRESTDTQYF.

This clonotype has only a few counts. The CDR3 here is CASSLTPRAKEQFF. CDR3 sequence (DNA): TGTGCCAGCAGCTTAACGCCCAGGGCTAAGGAGCAGTTCTTC. This chain joins TRBV7-2 and TRBJ2-1; a weak D match, TRBD1 (5 bases). Germline loops: CDR1 SGHTA, CDR2 FQGNSA. Trimming shortened V by 2 bases and J by 10 bases, and 15 bases separated the two germline ends. This CDR3 has 14 amino acids.

V is TRBV5-1 and J is TRBJ2-5; perhaps TRBD1 as D (6 bases). TRBJ2-7 explains the end of the DNA better; the J call may be wrong. Germline CDR1 is SGHRS and CDR2 is YFSETQ. There are 15 residues in the CDR3. CDR3 residues: CASSLDPGQQLEQYF. For the CDR3, the DNA is TGCGCCAGCAGCCTCGATCCCGGACAGCAACTCGAGCAGTACTTC.

The chain has TRBV28 and TRBJ2-1; tentatively, D is TRBD1 (6 bases). The V and J ends lost 7 bases and 0 bases respectively, with 16 bases between them. There are 16 residues in the CDR3. Germline loops: CDR1 MDHEN, CDR2 SYDVKM. CDR3 nucleotide sequence: TGTGCCAGCATTGGTTTGGACAGTCGCTCCTACAATGAGCAGTTCTTC. Translated: CASIGLDSRSYNEQFF.

The chain couples TRBV29-1 to TRBJ2-3; the D gene is possibly TRBD2 (6 bases). The CDR3 sequence is 13 residues long. Per the germline V gene, CDR1 is SQVTM and CDR2 is ANQGSEA. Trimming removed 3 bases from V and 1 base from J, with 8 bases in between. CDR3 in amino acids: CSVDGSGTDTQYF. DNA for the CDR3: TGCAGCGTTGACGGGAGTGGCACAGATACGCAGTATTTT.

V gene TRBV5-1 combines with J gene TRBJ2-5; 11 bases align to TRBD1. Germline loops: CDR1 SGHRS, CDR2 YFSETQ. The ends lost 4 bases at V and 3 bases at J; junction bases unmatched: 2. The CDR3 has 14 residues. The chain's CDR3 is CASSGGQGEETQYF. CDR3 nucleotides: TGCGCCAGCAGCGGGGGACAGGGGGAAGAGACCCAGTACTTC.

This clonotype was counted between two and nine times. V usage is TRBV20-1 and J usage is TRBJ2-1, with D perhaps matching TRBD2 (6 bases). Germline lookup yields CDR1 DFQATT and CDR2 SNEGSKA (reference sequence). The CDR3 totals 10 residues. V lost 3 bases and J 13 bases, leaving 10 bases between the germline ends. CDR3 in amino acids: CSASSGTQFF. CDR3 DNA sequence: TGCAGTGCTAGTTCCGGGACTCAGTTCTTC.

This clonotype was seen a handful of times. The V and J genes are TRBV20-1 and TRBJ1-2; D is ambiguous. Trimming took 6 bases from V and 7 from J, leaving 15 bases between them. This CDR3 is built from 12 residues. The germline CDR1 and CDR2 sequences are DFQATT and SNEGSKA (reference sequence). CDR3 DNA: TGCAGTGCCCCGGACCCAGGCGGTGGCTACACCTTC. Translated: CSAPDPGGGYTF.

This chain joins TRBV12-3 or TRBV12-4 and TRBJ2-5; TRBD1 agrees at 8 bases. J was trimmed by 7 bases and V by 3 bases; bases with no gene match: 7. The CDR3 length is 14 residues. The CDR3 DNA sequence: TGTGCCAGCAGTTTCCCAGGGGGCTTCGTGACCCAGTACTTC. As protein: CASSFPGGFVTQYF.

This chain joins TRBV7-2 and TRBJ2-1; D is perhaps TRBD1 or TRBD2 (5 bases each). Germline loops: CDR1 SGHTA, CDR2 FQGNSA. This CDR3 spans 15 amino acids. With 5 bases removed from V and 4 bases from J, the gap between germline ends came to 15 bases. The DNA of the CDR3 is TGTGCCAGCAGCCCCCGGGACCCCTTATACAATGAGCAGTTCTTC. Translation: CASSPRDPLYNEQFF.

The chain employs TRBV2 and TRBJ2-7; D gene uncertain. CDR3 length: 14 amino acids. Germline V gene lookup returns CDR1 SNHLY and CDR2 FYNNEI. Deletions cut 6 bases from V and 0 bases from J, with 12 bases between. For the CDR3, the DNA is TGTGCCAGCAGGGTTACAATAAGCTCCTACGAGCAGTACTTC. Protein sequence: CASRVTISSYEQYF.

This clonotype was seen a handful of times. This could be a read error, since a much larger clone is one nucleotide away. The rearrangement links TRBV6-5 to TRBJ2-7; D call uncertain. The CDR3 runs to 15 residues. Trimming cost V 5 bases and J 4 bases, with 18 bases left between them. The germline V gene has CDR1 MNHEY and CDR2 SVGAGI. CDR3 in amino acids: CASSNGRDWSYEQYF. CDR3 DNA: TGTGCCAGCAGTAATGGACGAGATTGGTCTTACGAGCAGTACTTC.

V gene TRBV4-3 combines with J gene TRBJ1-1; D remains unclear. Germline CDR1 is LGHNA and CDR2 is YSLEER. Trimming took 4 bases from V and 4 from J, leaving 16 bases between them. The CDR3 loop spans 15 amino acids. The CDR3 DNA reads TGCGCCAGCAGCCCCTCTTGGCTCGGAGCCACTGAAGCTTTCTTT. Residues: CASSPSWLGATEAFF.